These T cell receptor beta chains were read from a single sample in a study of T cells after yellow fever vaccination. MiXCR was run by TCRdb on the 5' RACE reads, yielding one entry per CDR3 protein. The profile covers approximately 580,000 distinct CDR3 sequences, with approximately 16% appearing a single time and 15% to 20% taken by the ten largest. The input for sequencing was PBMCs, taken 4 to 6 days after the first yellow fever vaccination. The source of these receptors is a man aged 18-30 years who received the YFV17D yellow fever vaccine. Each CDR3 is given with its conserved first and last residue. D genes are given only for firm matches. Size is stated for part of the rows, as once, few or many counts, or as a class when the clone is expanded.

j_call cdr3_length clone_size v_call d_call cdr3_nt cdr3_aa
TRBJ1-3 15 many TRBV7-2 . TGTGCCAGCAGCCCTCCCAGCCGCTCTGGAAACACCATATATTTT CASSPPSRSGNTIYF
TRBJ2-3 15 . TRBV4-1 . TGCGCCAGCAGCCAAGCCCCAGTTCCCACAGATACGCAGTATTTT CASSQAPVPTDTQYF
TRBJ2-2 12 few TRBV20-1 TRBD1 TGCAGTGCTAGACAGGGGGCCGGGGAGCTGTTTTTT CSARQGAGELFF
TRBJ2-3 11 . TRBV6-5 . TGTGCCAGCAGCTCCGGGAGTACGCAGTATTTT CASSSGSTQYF
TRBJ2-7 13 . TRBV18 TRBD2 TGTGCCAGCTCACCGCTCGGGGGGTCCGAGCAGTACTTC CASSPLGGSEQYF
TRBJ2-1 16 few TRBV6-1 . TGTGCCAGCAGTGAAAGGGCTCTACCGGGGTACAATGAGCAGTTCTTC CASSERALPGYNEQFF
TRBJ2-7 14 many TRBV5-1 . TGCGCCAGCAGCTTGGCGCCCAGGACGGTTGAGCAGTACTTC CASSLAPRTVEQYF
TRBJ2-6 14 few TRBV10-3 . TGTGCCGTCGGGACGGGGTCTGGGGCCAACGTCCTGACTTTC CAVGTGSGANVLTF
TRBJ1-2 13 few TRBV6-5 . TGTGCCAGCAGTTCGTCTGGTCCGTCGGGCTACACCTTC CASSSSGPSGYTF
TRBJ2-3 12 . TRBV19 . TGTGCCAGTTCCCCAGGGCTGAATACGCAGTATTTT CASSPGLNTQYF
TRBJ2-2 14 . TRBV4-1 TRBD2 TGCGCCAGCACTAGCGGGGGGGGCACCGGGGAGCTGTTTTTT CASTSGGGTGELFF
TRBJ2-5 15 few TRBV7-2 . TGTGCCAGCAGCACTCAGATCGGACCTCAGGGGACCCAGTACTTC CASSTQIGPQGTQYF
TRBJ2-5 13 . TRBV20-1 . TGCAGTGCGTCGGGGGTATTGGCAGAGACCCAGTACTTC CSASGVLAETQYF
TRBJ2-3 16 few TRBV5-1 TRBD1 TGCGCCAGCAGCTCCAGACAGGGGGGTGAATCAGATACGCAGTATTTT CASSSRQGGESDTQYF
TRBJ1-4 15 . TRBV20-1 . TGCAGTGCTAGAGATATGAGACAGTATAATGAAAAACTGTTTTTT CSARDMRQYNEKLFF
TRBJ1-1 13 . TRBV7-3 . TGTGCCAGCAGCTCTGATAGCGGCAGGGATGCTTTCTTT CASSSDSGRDAFF
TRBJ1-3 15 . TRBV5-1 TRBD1 TGCGCCAGCAGCTTGACCGGGACAGGTGGAAACACCATATATTTT CASSLTGTGGNTIYF